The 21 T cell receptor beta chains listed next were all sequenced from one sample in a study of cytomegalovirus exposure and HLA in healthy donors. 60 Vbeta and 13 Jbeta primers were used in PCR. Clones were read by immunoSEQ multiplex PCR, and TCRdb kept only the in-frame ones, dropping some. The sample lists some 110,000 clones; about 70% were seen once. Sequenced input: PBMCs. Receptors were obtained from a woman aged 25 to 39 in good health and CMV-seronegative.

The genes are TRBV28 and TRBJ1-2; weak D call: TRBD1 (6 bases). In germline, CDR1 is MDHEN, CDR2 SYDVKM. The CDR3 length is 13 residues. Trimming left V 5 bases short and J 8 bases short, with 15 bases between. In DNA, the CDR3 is TGTGCCAGCAGTAATCAAGTTAGGGGGGGCTACACCTTC. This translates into CASSNQVRGGYTF.

CDR3 sequence (DNA): TGTGCCAGCAGCGTTTCGTCAGGGCGATACGAGCAGTACTTC. Translated, it gives CASSVSSGRYEQYF. This sequence joins TRBV9 and TRBJ2-7; D is possibly TRBD1 (5 bases). The V end was cut by 2 bases, the J end by 4 bases, with 13 bases between. The CDR3 length is 14 residues. Germline V gene data show CDR1 as SGDLS and CDR2 as YYNGEE.

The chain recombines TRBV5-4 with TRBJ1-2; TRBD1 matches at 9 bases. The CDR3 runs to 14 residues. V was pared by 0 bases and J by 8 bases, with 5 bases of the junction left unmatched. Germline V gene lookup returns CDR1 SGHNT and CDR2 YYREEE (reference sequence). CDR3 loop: CASSLGDRAGGYTF. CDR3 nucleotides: TGTGCCAGCAGCTTGGGGGACAGGGCCGGCGGCTACACCTTC. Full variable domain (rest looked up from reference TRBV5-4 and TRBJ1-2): ETGVTQSPTHLIKTRGQQVTLRCSSQSGHNTVSWYQQALGQGPQFIFQYYREEENGRGNFPPRFSGLQFPNYSSELNVNALELDDSALYLCASSLGDRAGGYTFGSGTRLTVV.

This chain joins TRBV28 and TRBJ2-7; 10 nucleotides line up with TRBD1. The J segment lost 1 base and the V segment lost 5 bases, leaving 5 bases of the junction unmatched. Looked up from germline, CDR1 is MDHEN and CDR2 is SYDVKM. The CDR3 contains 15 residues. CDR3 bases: TGTGCCAGCAGTGACCCGGGACAGGGGTCCTACGAGCAGTACTTC. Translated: CASSDPGQGSYEQYF.

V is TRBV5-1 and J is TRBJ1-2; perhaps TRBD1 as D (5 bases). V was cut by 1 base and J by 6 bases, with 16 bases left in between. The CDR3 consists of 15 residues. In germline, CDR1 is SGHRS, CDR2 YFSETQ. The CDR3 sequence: CASSLNQGGADGYTF. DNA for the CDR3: TGCGCCAGCAGCTTGAACCAGGGTGGGGCTGATGGCTACACCTTC.

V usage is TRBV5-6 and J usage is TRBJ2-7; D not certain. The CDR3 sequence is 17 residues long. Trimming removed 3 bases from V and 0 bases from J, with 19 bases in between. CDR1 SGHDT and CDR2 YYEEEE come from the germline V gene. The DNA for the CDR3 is TGTGCCAGCAGCTCCCGTAGAAGTAGCTCCCCCTCCTACGAGCAGTACTTC. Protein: CASSSRRSSSPSYEQYF.

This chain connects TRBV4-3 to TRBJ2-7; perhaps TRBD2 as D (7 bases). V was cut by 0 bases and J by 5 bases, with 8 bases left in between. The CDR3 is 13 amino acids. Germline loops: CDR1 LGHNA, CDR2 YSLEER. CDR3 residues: CASSQEGGDEQYF. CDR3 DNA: TGCGCCAGCAGCCAAGAAGGGGGGGACGAGCAGTACTTC.

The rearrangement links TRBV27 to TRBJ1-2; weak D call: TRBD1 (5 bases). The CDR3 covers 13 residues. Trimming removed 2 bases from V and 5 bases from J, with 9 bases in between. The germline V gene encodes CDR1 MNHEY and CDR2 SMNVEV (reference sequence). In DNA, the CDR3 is TGTGCCAGCAGTTTAAAAGGGGCGTATGGCTACACCTTC. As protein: CASSLKGAYGYTF.

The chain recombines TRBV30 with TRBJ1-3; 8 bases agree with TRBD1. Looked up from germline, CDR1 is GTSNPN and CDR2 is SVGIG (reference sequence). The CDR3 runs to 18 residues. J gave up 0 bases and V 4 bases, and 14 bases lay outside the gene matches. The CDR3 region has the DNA TGTGCCTGGATAGGGCTCGGGGACAGGACCGCCTCTGGAAACACCATATATTTT. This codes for CAWIGLGDRTASGNTIYF.

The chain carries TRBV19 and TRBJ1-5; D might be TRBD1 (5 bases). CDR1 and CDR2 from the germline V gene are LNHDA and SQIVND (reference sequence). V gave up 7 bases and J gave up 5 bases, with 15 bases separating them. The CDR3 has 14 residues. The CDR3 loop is CASKQDTSYQPQHF. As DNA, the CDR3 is TGTGCCAGTAAACAGGACACATCATATCAGCCCCAGCATTTT.

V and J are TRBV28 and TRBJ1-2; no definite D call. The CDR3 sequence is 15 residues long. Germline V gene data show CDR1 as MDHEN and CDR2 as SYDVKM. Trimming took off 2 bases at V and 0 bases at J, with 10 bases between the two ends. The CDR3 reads CASSLGGPSNYGYTF. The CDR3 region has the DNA TGTGCCAGCAGTTTAGGTGGCCCGTCTAACTATGGCTACACCTTC.

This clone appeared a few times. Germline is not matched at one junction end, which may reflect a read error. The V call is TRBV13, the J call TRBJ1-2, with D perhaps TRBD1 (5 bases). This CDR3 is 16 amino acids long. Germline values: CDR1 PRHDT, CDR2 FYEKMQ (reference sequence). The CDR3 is CASSFLGGTFNYGYPF. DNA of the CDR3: TGTGCCAGCAGCTTCTTGGGGGGGACTTTTAACTATGGCTACCCCTTC.

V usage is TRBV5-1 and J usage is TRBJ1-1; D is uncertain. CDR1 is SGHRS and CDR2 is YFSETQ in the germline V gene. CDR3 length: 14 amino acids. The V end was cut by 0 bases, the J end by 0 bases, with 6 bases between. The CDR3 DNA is TGCGCCAGCAGCTTGGCAGGTATGAACACTGAAGCTTTCTTT. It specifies CASSLAGMNTEAFF.

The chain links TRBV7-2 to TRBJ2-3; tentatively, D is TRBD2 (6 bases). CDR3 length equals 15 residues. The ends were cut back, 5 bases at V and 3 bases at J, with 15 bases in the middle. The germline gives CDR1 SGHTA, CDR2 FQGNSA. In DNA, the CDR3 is TGTGCCAGCAGCGACCGGGACTGGTGGACAGATACGCAGTATTTT. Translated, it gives CASSDRDWWTDTQYF. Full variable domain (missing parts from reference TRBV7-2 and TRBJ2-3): GAGVSQSPSNKVTEKGKDVELRCDPISGHTALYWYRQSLGQGLEFLIYFQGNSAPDKSGLPSDRFSAERTGGSVSTLTIQRTQQEDSAVYLCASSDRDWWTDTQYFGPGTRLTVL.

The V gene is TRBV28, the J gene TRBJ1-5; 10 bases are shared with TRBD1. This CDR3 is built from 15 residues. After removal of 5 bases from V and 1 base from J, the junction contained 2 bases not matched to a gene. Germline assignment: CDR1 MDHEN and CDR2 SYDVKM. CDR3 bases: TGTGCCAGCAGTCCGGGACAGGGGAGCAATCAGCCCCAGCATTTT. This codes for CASSPGQGSNQPQHF.

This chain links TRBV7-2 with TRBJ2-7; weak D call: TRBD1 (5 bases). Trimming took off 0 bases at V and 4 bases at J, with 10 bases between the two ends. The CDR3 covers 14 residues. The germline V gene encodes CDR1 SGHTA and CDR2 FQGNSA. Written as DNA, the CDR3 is TGTGCCAGCAGCTTAGCGGTCCAGGGTTACGAGCAGTACTTC. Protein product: CASSLAVQGYEQYF.

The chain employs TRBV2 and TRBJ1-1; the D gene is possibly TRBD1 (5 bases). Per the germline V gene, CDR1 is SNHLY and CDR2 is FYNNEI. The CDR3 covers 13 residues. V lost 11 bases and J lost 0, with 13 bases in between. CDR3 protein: CARRAGMNTEAFF. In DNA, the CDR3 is TGTGCCCGGAGAGCAGGGATGAACACTGAAGCTTTCTTT.

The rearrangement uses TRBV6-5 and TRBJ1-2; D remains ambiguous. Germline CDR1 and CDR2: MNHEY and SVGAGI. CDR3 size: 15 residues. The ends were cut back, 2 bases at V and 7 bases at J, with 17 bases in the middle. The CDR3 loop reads CASSYDYRSPGGYTF. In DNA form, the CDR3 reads TGTGCCAGCAGTTACGACTATCGGTCCCCGGGTGGCTACACCTTC.

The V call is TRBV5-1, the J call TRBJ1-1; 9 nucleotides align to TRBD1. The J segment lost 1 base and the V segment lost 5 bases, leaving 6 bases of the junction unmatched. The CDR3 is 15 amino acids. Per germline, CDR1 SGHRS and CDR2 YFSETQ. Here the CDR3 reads CASRFPGQGNTEAFF. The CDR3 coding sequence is TGCGCCAGCAGATTTCCGGGACAGGGGAACACTGAAGCTTTCTTT.

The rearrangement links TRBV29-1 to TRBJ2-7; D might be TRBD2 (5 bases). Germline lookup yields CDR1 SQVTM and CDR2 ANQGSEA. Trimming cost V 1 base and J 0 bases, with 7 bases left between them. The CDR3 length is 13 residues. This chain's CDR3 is CSVEGEISYEQYF. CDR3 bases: TGCAGCGTTGAAGGGGAGATCTCCTACGAGCAGTACTTC.

The CDR3 here is CAWKAGAPLHF. As DNA, the CDR3 is TGTGCCTGGAAGGCAGGGGCACCCCTCCACTTT. The gene calls are TRBV30 and TRBJ1-6; possibly TRBD1 for D (6 bases). The CDR3 totals 11 residues. V shed 4 bases and J shed 11 bases, with 9 bases lying between them. Germline CDR1 is GTSNPN and CDR2 is SVGIG (reference sequence). Full variable domain (outside the CDR3, taken from reference TRBV30 and TRBJ1-6): SQTIHQWPATLVQPVGSPLSLECTVEGTSNPNLYWYRQAAGRGLQLLFYSVGIGQISSEVPQNLSASRPQDRQFILSSKKLLLSDSGFYLCAWKAGAPLHFGNGTRLTVT.